One and the same sample provided the 4 T cell receptor beta chains below, sequenced in a study of blood T cell repertoires in COVID-19 (TCRdb year 2020). Libraries were built with the immunoSEQ multiplex PCR assay. TCRdb took over this immuneACCESS table, retaining in-frame rearrangements with V and J assigned. Such tables are incomplete; in checked studies, under half of the missing clones stem from an unresolved V gene, and the remainder is unexplained. In this sample the table shows approximately 100,000 clones, 86% of which occur a single time. 10% of the sample is taken by the ten largest. Input material: peripheral blood. These receptors came from a middle-aged man with acute or convalescent COVID-19.

The CDR3: CASSIRGQRSYEQYF. The CDR3 coding sequence is TGTGCCAGTAGTATCCGGGGACAGCGCTCCTACGAGCAGTACTTC. The V and J genes are TRBV19 and TRBJ2-7; 7 positions match TRBD1. J was trimmed by 0 bases and V by 3 bases; bases with no gene match: 5. Germline CDR1 reads LNHDA; CDR2 reads SQIVND (reference sequence). CDR3 length equals 15 residues. The entire variable domain, with the rest obtained from reference TRBV19 and TRBJ2-7, is as follows: DGGITQSPKYLFRKEGQNVTLSCEQNLNHDAMYWYRQDPGQGLRLIYYSQIVNDFQKGDIAEGYSVSREKKESFPLTVTSAQKNPTAFYLCASSIRGQRSYEQYFGPGTRLTVT.

This clone was picked up one time. J is TRBJ1-4 and V is TRBV6-5, with TRBD1 matching 8 bases. CDR1 is MNHEY and CDR2 is SVGAGI in the germline V gene. The CDR3 is 14 amino acids. Trimming cost V 6 bases and J 8 bases; bases outside gene matches: 8. The CDR3 spells CASSRQGRGEKLFF. DNA for the CDR3: TGTGCCAGCAGCAGACAGGGGAGGGGGGAAAAACTGTTTTTT.

The CDR3 here is CASSQVPSRTSAPQGNIQYF. Written as DNA, the CDR3 is TGCGCCAGCAGCCAAGTCCCCTCTAGGACTAGCGCTCCCCAGGGGAACATTCAGTACTTC. The chain joins TRBV4-1 to TRBJ2-4; 9 bases align to TRBD2. The CDR3 has 20 amino acids. Per the germline V gene, CDR1 is MGHRA and CDR2 is YSYEKL. Trimming removed 1 base from V and 7 bases from J; junction bases left unmatched: 20.

This sequence joins TRBV21-1 and TRBJ1-6; the table's TRBD1 call for D was not verified on the DNA. TRBV21-1 counts as a pseudogene. The CDR3 length is 18 residues. The CDR3 sequence is CASSKAPGLSSYNSPLHF. The DNA for the CDR3 is TGTGCCAGCAGCAAAGCTCCAGGGCTTAGCTCCTATAATTCACCCCTCCACTTT.